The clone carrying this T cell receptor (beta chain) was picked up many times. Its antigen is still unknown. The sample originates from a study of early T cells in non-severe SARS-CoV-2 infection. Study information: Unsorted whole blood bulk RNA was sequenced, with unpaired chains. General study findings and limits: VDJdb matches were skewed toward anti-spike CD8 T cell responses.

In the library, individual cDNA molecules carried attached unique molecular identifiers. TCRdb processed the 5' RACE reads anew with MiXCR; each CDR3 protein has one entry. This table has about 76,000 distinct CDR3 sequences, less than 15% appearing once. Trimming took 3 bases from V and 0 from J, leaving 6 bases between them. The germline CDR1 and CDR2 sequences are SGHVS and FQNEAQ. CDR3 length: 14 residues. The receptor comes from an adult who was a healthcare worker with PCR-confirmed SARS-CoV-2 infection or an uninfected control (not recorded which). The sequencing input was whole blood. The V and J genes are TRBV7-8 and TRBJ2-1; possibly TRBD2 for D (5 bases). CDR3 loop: CASSFRDSYNEQFF. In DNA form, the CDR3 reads TGTGCCAGCAGCTTTCGGGACTCCTACAATGAGCAGTTCTTC.